What follows are 18 T cell receptor beta chains derived from one specimen sequenced in a study of T cell responses to AZD1222 COVID-19 vaccine. The repertoire was sequenced with immunoSEQ multiplex PCR; TCRdb's copy has only in-frame clones and lacks some. The repertoire has some 100,000 clones, 85% to 90% of them found once; the top ten carry approximately 15%. The specimen comprised peripheral blood, sampled on day 0 of AZD1222 vaccination. These receptors were obtained from an adult in good health.

The CDR3 reads CASSQATRHYTGELFF. The CDR3 DNA follows: TGTGCCAGCAGCCAAGCAACTAGGCATTACACCGGGGAGCTGTTTTTT. The chain carries TRBV4-2 and TRBJ2-2; a possible D gene is TRBD2 (5 bases). The CDR3 sequence is 16 residues long. V was cut by 1 base and J by 3 bases, with 12 bases left in between. In germline, CDR1 is LGHNA, CDR2 YNFKEQ.

The rearrangement uses TRBV5-8 and TRBJ1-4; D call uncertain. CDR1 is SGHTS and CDR2 is YDEGEE in the germline V gene. V lost 2 bases to trimming and J lost 7 bases, with 12 bases between them. The CDR3 extends over 14 amino acids. CDR3 nucleotide sequence: TGTGCCAGCAGCTTACGGGCTACGGGTGAAAAACTGTTTTTT. Its translation is CASSLRATGEKLFF.

This clone was observed a handful of times. The rearrangement links TRBV27 to TRBJ2-3; 10 bases fit TRBD2. V was pared by 9 bases and J by 1 base, with 7 bases of the junction left unmatched. The length of the CDR3 is 15 residues. CDR1 and CDR2 (germline): MNHEY, SMNVEV (reference sequence). CDR3 protein: CASRAGGPGTDTQYF. The CDR3 bases are TGTGCCAGTAGAGCGGGAGGGCCTGGCACAGATACGCAGTATTTT.

This sequence joins TRBV19 and TRBJ1-1; the D gene is possibly TRBD1 (5 bases). V was shortened by 6 bases and J by 3 bases, with 14 bases between the two germline ends. CDR3 size: 14 residues. The germline V gene encodes CDR1 LNHDA and CDR2 SQIVND (reference sequence). The CDR3 sequence is CASRGGARDTEAFF. The CDR3 DNA reads as TGTGCCAGTAGAGGAGGGGCTCGGGACACTGAAGCTTTCTTT.

The genes are TRBV14 and TRBJ2-3, with a possible D match to TRBD2 (6 bases). Germline V gives CDR1 SGHDN, CDR2 FVKESK. The CDR3 covers 16 residues. Between the trimmed V and J ends, which lost 4 bases and 0 bases, there was a span of 14 bases. The CDR3 DNA reads as TGTGCCAGCAGCCCCGAGGCGGGGACTAGCACAGATACGCAGTATTTT. Translated: CASSPEAGTSTDTQYF.

The rearrangement links TRBV14 to TRBJ1-1; D is uncertain. Germline lookup yields CDR1 SGHDN and CDR2 FVKESK. This CDR3 region has 14 residues. V was cut by 3 bases and J by 4 bases, with 12 bases left in between. CDR3 nucleotides: TGTGCCAGCAGCCAGCTCGGCGGGCCCACTGAAGCTTTCTTT. The encoded protein is CASSQLGGPTEAFF.

This rearrangement joins TRBV4-1 to TRBJ2-2; 8 bases align to TRBD2. The ends lost 2 bases at V and 6 bases at J; junction bases unmatched: 14. The germline gives CDR1 MGHRA, CDR2 YSYEKL. This CDR3 comprises 18 residues. CDR3 nucleotides: TGCGCCAGCAGCCAACCCCTGGCGGGGGGACCTATGGCCGGGGAGCTGTTTTTT. Its translation is CASSQPLAGGPMAGELFF.

The chain combines TRBV6-5 with TRBJ2-7, with 8 positions matching TRBD1. J gave up 4 bases and V 8 bases, and 10 bases lay outside the gene matches. The germline V gene has CDR1 MNHEY and CDR2 SVGAGI. This CDR3 comprises 14 residues. CDR3 protein: CASVETGVWYEQYF. CDR3 sequence (DNA): TGTGCCAGCGTGGAGACAGGGGTGTGGTACGAGCAGTACTTC.

The rearrangement links TRBV5-1 to TRBJ1-4; TRBD1 might be the D (5 bases). The V end was cut by 1 base, the J end by 5 bases, with 12 bases between. In germline, CDR1 is SGHRS, CDR2 YFSETQ. The CDR3 extends over 15 amino acids. CDR3 region: CASSLRAGSNEKLFF. In DNA, the CDR3 is TGCGCCAGCAGCTTGAGGGCAGGGAGCAATGAAAAACTGTTTTTT. Combining the CDR3 with reference TRBV5-1 and TRBJ1-4 gives the whole variable domain KAGVTQTPRYLIKTRGQQVTLSCSPISGHRSVSWYQQTPGQGLQFLFEYFSETQRNKGNFPGRFSGRQFSNSRSEMNVSTLELGDSALYLCASSLRAGSNEKLFFGSGTQLSVL.

The chain recombines TRBV30 with TRBJ1-2; D remains ambiguous. This CDR3 contains 11 residues. Per the germline V gene, CDR1 is GTSNPN and CDR2 is SVGIG (reference sequence). The V and J ends lost 4 bases and 6 bases respectively, with 9 bases between them. The CDR3 sequence: CAWTGGNGYTF. The CDR3, as DNA: TGTGCCTGGACGGGTGGGAATGGCTACACCTTC.

V and J are TRBV19 and TRBJ1-2; D is undetermined. Germline lookup yields CDR1 LNHDA and CDR2 SQIVND (reference sequence). The CDR3 extends over 12 amino acids. V gave up 3 bases and J gave up 4 bases, with 6 bases separating them. CDR3 in DNA: TGTGCCAGTAGTATGGCTGGCTATGGCTACACCTTC. It is translated as CASSMAGYGYTF.

V and J are TRBV28 and TRBJ1-2; D is unresolved. V shed 4 bases and J shed 3 bases, with 12 bases lying between them. This CDR3 region has 14 residues. CDR1 MDHEN and CDR2 SYDVKM come from the germline V gene. As DNA, the CDR3 is TGTGCCAGCAGTTCCGGAGGGCGAGACTATGGCTACACCTTC. It translates to CASSSGGRDYGYTF.

V gene TRBV7-9 combines with J gene TRBJ2-5; perhaps TRBD1 as D (6 bases). Trimming left V 5 bases short and J 9 bases short, with 19 bases between. Germline CDR1 is SEHNR and CDR2 is FQNEAQ (reference sequence). This CDR3 has 14 amino acids. CDR3 sequence reads: CASSPPGQGSAQYF. The CDR3 DNA is TGTGCCAGCAGCCCCCCGGGACAAGGTTCGGCCCAGTACTTC.

J is TRBJ1-2 and V is TRBV4-1; D remains ambiguous. Trimming took 0 bases from V and 4 from J, leaving 12 bases between them. CDR1 is MGHRA and CDR2 is YSYEKL in the germline V gene. This CDR3 region has 15 residues. This CDR3 is CASSQDAGGSYGYTF. CDR3 in DNA: TGCGCCAGCAGCCAAGACGCAGGAGGGTCCTATGGCTACACCTTC.

The gene calls are TRBV19 and TRBJ1-2; 11 bases fit TRBD1. The CDR3 is 16 amino acids. The germline CDR1 and CDR2 sequences are LNHDA and SQIVND (reference sequence). The V and J ends lost 5 bases and 1 base, in that order; junction bases with no gene match: 6. The CDR3 loop reads CASSHLGQGDNYGYTF. CDR3 nucleotides: TGTGCCAGTAGTCACCTGGGACAGGGGGATAACTATGGCTACACCTTC.

The gene calls are TRBV28 and TRBJ1-2; D remains unclear. V was clipped by 2 bases and J by 4 bases, with 8 bases between them. This CDR3 comprises 13 residues. Germline assignment: CDR1 MDHEN and CDR2 SYDVKM. CDR3 protein: CASSLIELYGYTF. The CDR3 nucleotides read TGTGCCAGCAGTTTAATAGAGCTCTATGGCTACACCTTC.

The V gene is TRBV5-1, the J gene TRBJ2-5; 9 nucleotides match TRBD2. Germline V lookup: CDR1 SGHRS, CDR2 YFSETQ. The CDR3 loop spans 15 amino acids. V lost 4 bases, J lost 1 base, and 5 bases stayed unmatched. CDR3: CASSPGLASQETQYF. CDR3 in DNA: TGCGCCAGCAGCCCGGGACTAGCCAGCCAAGAGACCCAGTACTTC.

This chain uses TRBV5-4 with TRBJ2-7; D tentatively fits TRBD1 or TRBD2 (5 bases each). The length of the CDR3 is 15 residues. Deletions cut 5 bases from V and 0 bases from J, with 15 bases between. CDR1 and CDR2 (germline): SGHNT, YYREEE (reference sequence). The chain's CDR3 is CASRWDGPSSYEQYF. The CDR3 DNA reads TGTGCCAGCAGATGGGACGGACCGAGCTCCTACGAGCAGTACTTC.